The 21 T cell receptor beta chains presented below share a single source sample, sequenced in a study of beta chain features in type 1 diabetes. Study-level findings and limits: Type 1 diabetes patients showed a moderate but significant shortening of TCRB CDR3s in all four CD4+ subsets.

The antigens these receptors bind are not known. Isolated RNA was reverse transcribed in full, so expressed TCRB transcripts were sequenced. The repertoire was sequenced with immunoSEQ multiplex PCR; TCRdb's copy has only in-frame clones and lacks some. The data show about 650,000 clones, 9.5% to 15% seen once. The sequencing input was naive CD4+ T cells from blood. The receptors were sampled from a man aged 25-45 years with type 1 diabetes.

V usage is TRBV30 and J usage is TRBJ1-2, with D unclear. This CDR3 region has 14 residues. The germline V gene encodes CDR1 GTSNPN and CDR2 SVGIG (reference sequence). Trimming removed 5 bases from V and 3 bases from J, with 16 bases in between. CDR3 in DNA: TGTGCCTGGCGTATGCTGGGGATCGACTATGGCTACACCTTC. As protein: CAWRMLGIDYGYTF.

CDR3 region: CASSSTFQMNTEAFF. The CDR3 coding sequence is TGTGCCAGCAGCTCTACCTTTCAGATGAACACTGAAGCTTTCTTT. The V call is TRBV7-6, the J call TRBJ1-1; D uncertain. This CDR3 comprises 15 residues. Trimming took 4 bases from V and 0 from J, leaving 12 bases between them. Germline V gene data show CDR1 as SGHVS and CDR2 as FNYEAQ.

There are a few counts of this clone. CDR3 nucleotide sequence: TGTGCCAGCAGCGTAGCTGATGGGAGGGCCGATTCACCCCTCCACTTT. As protein: CASSVADGRADSPLHF. The rearrangement joins TRBV9 to TRBJ1-6; D call uncertain. CDR1 is SGDLS, CDR2 YYNGEE, per germline. The CDR3 length is 16 residues. Deletions cut 0 bases from V and 8 bases from J, with 15 bases between.

The chain joins TRBV7-6 to TRBJ2-7; 7 positions agree with TRBD1. Germline trimming cut 1 base from V and 5 bases from J; bases unmatched to any gene: 5. Germline lookup yields CDR1 SGHVS and CDR2 FNYEAQ. CDR3 length: 14 residues. The CDR3 is CASSLVQGVHEQYF. The CDR3 nucleotides are TGTGCCAGCAGCTTAGTGCAGGGGGTTCACGAGCAGTACTTC.

This clone was seen only a few times. The gene calls are TRBV7-2 and TRBJ2-5; 12 bases align to TRBD2. Germline CDR1 is SGHTA and CDR2 is FQGNSA. V lost 4 bases, J lost 2 bases, and 2 bases stayed unmatched. The CDR3 covers 15 residues. The CDR3 nucleotides are TGTGCCAGCAGCTCTAGCGGGGGGGGTCAAGAGACCCAGTACTTC. Protein: CASSSSGGGQETQYF.

This clone has only a few counts. The chain uses TRBV19 and TRBJ2-2; TRBD1 is a possible D gene (6 bases). CDR1 LNHDA and CDR2 SQIVND come from the germline V gene (reference sequence). V was clipped by 2 bases and J by 1 base, with 20 bases between them. The CDR3 spans 19 residues. The CDR3 bases are TGTGCCAGTAGTATACTCCTCTTTTTGACAGGACAGAACACCGGGGAGCTGTTTTTT. Translated, it gives CASSILLFLTGQNTGELFF.

This clone was counted between two and nine times. The V and J genes are TRBV7-8 and TRBJ1-1, with TRBD1 identical over 8 bases. Germline CDR1 reads SGHVS; CDR2 reads FQNEAQ. J lost 4 bases, V lost 5 bases, and 3 bases had no gene match. This CDR3 is 13 amino acids long. CDR3 nucleotide sequence: TGTGCCAGCAGCCTGACAGGGGTCACTGAAGCTTTCTTT. Its protein product is CASSLTGVTEAFF.

This chain links TRBV7-9 with TRBJ2-7; possible D gene TRBD1, 6 bases. The germline V and J ends were trimmed by 6 bases and 0 bases, with 15 bases remaining between them. The CDR3 covers 15 residues. Looked up from germline, CDR1 is SEHNR and CDR2 is FQNEAQ (reference sequence). CDR3 nucleotide sequence: TGTGCCAGCAGTCGGGGACACCCGAGCTCCTACGAGCAGTACTTC. Translation: CASSRGHPSSYEQYF.

V is TRBV7-2 and J is TRBJ2-5, with TRBD1 matching over 8 bases. This CDR3 has 14 amino acids. V lost 5 bases and J lost 5; bases outside the gene matches: 7. The V gene's germline CDR1 is SGHTA and CDR2 FQGNSA. The CDR3 DNA sequence: TGTGCCAGCAGCCTACTACAGGGGGTTGAGACCCAGTACTTC. It specifies CASSLLQGVETQYF.

Note on this clone: The junction shows a germline mismatch at one end, possibly a read error. V is TRBV2 and J is TRBJ1-2; D is uncertain. Germline values: CDR1 SNHLY, CDR2 FYNNEI. CDR3 length: 12 residues. The CDR3 protein is CASREANYGYTF. Written as DNA, the CDR3 is TGTGCCAGCAGGGAAGCTAACTATGGCTACACCTTC.

This clone was observed a handful of times. This chain joins TRBV4-3 and TRBJ1-4, with TRBD1 as a possible D gene (6 bases). The CDR3 is 20 amino acids. Germline V CDR1 and CDR2: LGHNA, YSLEER. V lost 1 base and J lost 8, with 29 bases in between. CDR3 coding DNA: TGCGCCAGCAGCCAAGCTCTGGCGGGACACAAATATGAAAGGGACGAAAAACTGTTTTTT. Translated: CASSQALAGHKYERDEKLFF.

V usage is TRBV5-6 and J usage is TRBJ1-1; possible D gene TRBD1, 5 bases. Germline values: CDR1 SGHDT, CDR2 YYEEEE. The germline V and J ends were trimmed by 0 bases and 4 bases, with 10 bases remaining between them. This CDR3 comprises 14 residues. The chain's CDR3 is CASSLVEGATEAFF. The CDR3 bases are TGTGCCAGCAGCTTGGTCGAAGGGGCCACTGAAGCTTTCTTT.

The chain is built from TRBV25-1 and TRBJ1-5, with D perhaps TRBD1 (5 bases). The CDR3 is made up of 13 amino acids. Trimming pared 6 bases from V and 2 bases from J, leaving 8 bases between. Germline values: CDR1 MGHDK, CDR2 SYGVNS. The CDR3 protein is CASRGEGNQPQHF. CDR3 nucleotides: TGTGCCAGCAGAGGGGAGGGCAATCAGCCCCAGCATTTT.

This rearrangement joins TRBV28 to TRBJ2-1; D remains ambiguous. The germline V gene encodes CDR1 MDHEN and CDR2 SYDVKM. V was clipped by 8 bases and J by 1 base, with 24 bases between them. This CDR3 spans 18 amino acids. CDR3 region: CASHGSSVLFESYNEQFF. CDR3 DNA: TGTGCCAGCCACGGAAGTTCAGTTCTATTTGAGTCCTACAATGAGCAGTTCTTC. Based on the CDR3 plus reference TRBV28 and TRBJ2-1, the full variable domain is DVKVTQSSRYLVKRTGEKVFLECVQDMDHENMFWYRQDPGLGLRLIYFSYDVKMKEKGDIPEGYSVSREKKERFSLILESASTNQTSMYLCASHGSSVLFESYNEQFFGPGTRLTVL.

The chain employs TRBV5-5 and TRBJ1-4; unclear D gene. This CDR3 contains 13 residues. V was clipped by 0 bases and J by 8 bases, with 8 bases between them. CDR1 is SGHKS, CDR2 YYEKEE, per germline (reference sequence). This CDR3 is CASSLEGREKLFF. The CDR3 region has the DNA TGTGCCAGCAGCTTGGAGGGAAGGGAAAAACTGTTTTTT. Filled out from reference TRBV5-5 and TRBJ1-4, the complete variable domain reads DAGVTQSPTHLIKTRGQQVTLRCSPISGHKSVSWYQQVLGQGPQFIFQYYEKEERGRGNFPDRFSARQFPNYSSELNVNALLLGDSALYLCASSLEGREKLFFGSGTQLSVL.

This chain joins TRBV7-9 and TRBJ1-4; D might be TRBD1 (6 bases). Germline-derived CDR1 and CDR2 are SEHNR and FQNEAQ (reference sequence). The CDR3 totals 15 residues. Deletions cut 5 bases from V and 8 bases from J, with 18 bases between. The CDR3 reads CASSTGGGNSEKLFF. CDR3 in DNA: TGTGCCAGCAGCACAGGAGGGGGGAACAGCGAAAAACTGTTTTTT.

This clone was recorded a few times. The chain carries TRBV11-2 and TRBJ2-7, with 8 positions matching TRBD1. The junction had 4 bases not matched to a gene; V was cut back by 6 bases and J by 0 bases. Germline V gives CDR1 SGHAT, CDR2 FQNNGV. The CDR3 extends over 14 amino acids. The CDR3 reads CASRAGTGSYEQYF. The CDR3 DNA follows: TGTGCCAGCAGGGCCGGGACAGGCTCCTACGAGCAGTACTTC.

Comments on this clone: The same CDR3 can be traced to other DNA sequences in this sample. V gene TRBV25-1 combines with J gene TRBJ1-2; 9 bases match TRBD1. Germline V gene lookup returns CDR1 MGHDK and CDR2 SYGVNS. The junction had 1 base not matched to a gene; V was cut back by 3 bases and J by 2 bases. CDR3 length equals 14 residues. CDR3 sequence reads: CASSDGQGNYGYTF. CDR3 nucleotides: TGTGCCAGCAGTGATGGACAGGGGAACTATGGCTACACCTTC.

In its sample, this clone was seen a few times. This chain uses TRBV9 with TRBJ2-5, with 8 bases matching TRBD1. The CDR3 runs to 16 residues. V shed 0 bases and J 5 bases; nucleotides not matched to a gene: 9. Germline values: CDR1 SGDLS, CDR2 YYNGEE. CDR3 DNA: TGTGCCAGCAGCGTAGGAAGACAGGGGAATTTGGAGACCCAGTACTTC. It specifies CASSVGRQGNLETQYF.

The V and J genes are TRBV5-1 and TRBJ2-3; D is unresolved. CDR3 length: 14 residues. Germline loops: CDR1 SGHRS, CDR2 YFSETQ. With 0 bases removed from V and 0 bases from J, the gap between germline ends came to 5 bases. CDR3 sequence: CASSLVQSTDTQYF. The CDR3 nucleotides read TGCGCCAGCAGCTTGGTCCAGAGCACAGATACGCAGTATTTT. Filled out from reference TRBV5-1 and TRBJ2-3, the complete variable domain reads KAGVTQTPRYLIKTRGQQVTLSCSPISGHRSVSWYQQTPGQGLQFLFEYFSETQRNKGNFPGRFSGRQFSNSRSEMNVSTLELGDSALYLCASSLVQSTDTQYFGPGTRLTVL.

The chain has TRBV25-1 and TRBJ1-1, with D hard to call. Trimming took off 5 bases at V and 5 bases at J, with 18 bases between the two ends. Germline loops: CDR1 MGHDK, CDR2 SYGVNS. CDR3 length: 15 amino acids. The CDR3 protein is CASSFELNARTEAFF. DNA of the CDR3: TGTGCCAGCAGTTTCGAGTTAAATGCTAGGACTGAAGCTTTCTTT.